The rows below give T cell receptor beta chains drawn from one sample of a study of cytotoxic CD8 clonotypes in ibrutinib-treated CLL. TCRdb keeps only in-frame clones here, not all; method: immunoSEQ multiplex PCR. The profile covers 200,000 to 250,000 clones, with around 70% appearing a single time and roughly 6.4% taken by the ten largest. The sequencing used PBMCs, collected after 12 months of ibrutinib treatment. Receptors were obtained from a human donor with chronic lymphocytic leukemia. The CDR3 runs from the conserved cysteine through the conserved F or W. The order of the fields is J gene, clone size, V gene, D gene, CDR3 protein, CDR3 DNA. A D gene is named only where the DNA matches it firmly. Clone size is shown for a subset of rows, as once, few, many or a class of expanded clone.

j_call: TRBJ1-1
clone_size: once
v_call: TRBV4-1
d_call: -
cdr3_aa: CASSLSLLVLNTEAFF
cdr3_nt: TGCGCCAGCAGCCTCAGTTTACTCGTCCTTAACACTGAAGCTTTCTTT

j_call: TRBJ1-2
clone_size: -
v_call: TRBV7-3
d_call: -
cdr3_aa: CASSLGAGANYGYTF
cdr3_nt: TGTGCCAGCAGCTTAGGGGCAGGAGCTAACTATGGCTACACCTTC

j_call: TRBJ1-6
clone_size: few
v_call: TRBV6-5
d_call: TRBD1
cdr3_aa: CASTTTGLNSPLHF
cdr3_nt: TGTGCCAGCACCACGACAGGGCTTAATTCACCCCTCCACTTT

j_call: TRBJ2-7
clone_size: -
v_call: TRBV29-1
d_call: -
cdr3_aa: CSGEVAREQYF
cdr3_nt: TGCAGCGGGGAAGTCGCGCGGGAGCAGTACTTC

j_call: TRBJ1-2
clone_size: -
v_call: TRBV19
d_call: -
cdr3_aa: CASSRARGIHTF
cdr3_nt: TGTGCCAGTAGTAGGGCAAGGGGAATCCACACCTTC

j_call: TRBJ1-5
clone_size: -
v_call: TRBV19
d_call: TRBD1
cdr3_aa: CASSIFSSRDRGYQPQHF
cdr3_nt: TGTGCCAGTAGTATATTCTCAAGCAGGGACAGGGGATACCAGCCCCAGCATTTT

j_call: TRBJ2-1
clone_size: -
v_call: TRBV5-1
d_call: -
cdr3_aa: CASSYGQGGNEQFF
cdr3_nt: TGCGCCAGCAGCTACGGACAGGGAGGGAATGAGCAGTTCTTC

j_call: TRBJ1-1
clone_size: -
v_call: TRBV5-1
d_call: -
cdr3_aa: CASSLAGAAGPGEAFF
cdr3_nt: TGCGCCAGCAGCTTGGCCGGAGCGGCAGGGCCGGGTGAAGCTTTCTTT

j_call: TRBJ2-3
clone_size: -
v_call: TRBV13
d_call: -
cdr3_aa: CASSRQGPSGTQYF
cdr3_nt: TGTGCCAGCAGCCGCCAAGGCCCCAGTGGTACGCAGTATTTT

j_call: TRBJ1-1
clone_size: once
v_call: TRBV15
d_call: -
cdr3_aa: CATSRPENTEAFF
cdr3_nt: TGTGCCACCAGCAGACCGGAGAACACTGAAGCTTTCTTT

j_call: TRBJ2-3
clone_size: -
v_call: TRBV5-1
d_call: -
cdr3_aa: CASSHGDLAKVRTDTQYF
cdr3_nt: TGCGCCAGCAGCCACGGGGATCTAGCTAAGGTGCGCACAGATACGCAGTATTTT

j_call: TRBJ2-4
clone_size: -
v_call: TRBV27
d_call: -
cdr3_aa: CASSSHRGSGYNDREGNIQYF
cdr3_nt: TGTGCCAGCAGTTCCCATAGGGGGAGTGGGTATAACGATAGGGAGGGAAACATTCAGTACTTC

j_call: TRBJ2-7
clone_size: -
v_call: TRBV5-6
d_call: TRBD1
cdr3_aa: CASSFGTGNHEQYF
cdr3_nt: TGTGCCAGCAGCTTTGGGACAGGGAACCACGAGCAGTACTTC

j_call: TRBJ1-5
clone_size: -
v_call: TRBV7-9
d_call: -
cdr3_aa: CASSLGGVDQPQHF
cdr3_nt: TGTGCCAGCAGCTTAGGGGGAGTGGATCAGCCCCAGCATTTT

j_call: TRBJ1-2
clone_size: -
v_call: TRBV13
d_call: TRBD1
cdr3_aa: CASSLTGGRGYTF
cdr3_nt: TGTGCCAGCAGCTTAACAGGGGGCCGTGGCTACACCTTC

j_call: TRBJ2-3
clone_size: -
v_call: TRBV6-6
d_call: TRBD2
cdr3_aa: CASRSGLAGSPDTQYF
cdr3_nt: TGTGCCAGCAGAAGCGGACTAGCGGGGTCCCCAGATACGCAGTATTTT

j_call: TRBJ1-6
clone_size: -
v_call: TRBV9
d_call: TRBD1
cdr3_aa: CASSDPPDRGNSPLHF
cdr3_nt: TGTGCCAGCAGCGACCCACCAGACAGGGGAAATTCACCCCTCCACTTT

j_call: TRBJ2-1
clone_size: -
v_call: TRBV9
d_call: TRBD2
cdr3_aa: CASSVIPRGGRYNEQFF
cdr3_nt: TGTGCCAGCAGCGTGATCCCTCGGGGGGGTCGCTACAATGAGCAGTTCTTC

j_call: TRBJ1-4
clone_size: -
v_call: TRBV29-1
d_call: TRBD1
cdr3_aa: CSVSDRVGHEKLFF
cdr3_nt: TGCAGCGTCTCCGACAGGGTGGGGCATGAAAAACTGTTTTTT

j_call: TRBJ1-1
clone_size: -
v_call: TRBV7-6
d_call: -
cdr3_aa: CASSLQGSDAEAFF
cdr3_nt: TGTGCCAGCAGCCTACAGGGTTCTGACGCTGAAGCTTTCTTT

j_call: TRBJ2-7
clone_size: -
v_call: TRBV4-3
d_call: TRBD2
cdr3_aa: CASSLSAAGGSSYEQYF
cdr3_nt: TGCGCCAGCAGCCTCTCGGCGGCGGGAGGGTCCTCCTACGAGCAGTACTTC

j_call: TRBJ2-4
clone_size: -
v_call: TRBV28
d_call: -
cdr3_aa: CASSSRKNIQYF
cdr3_nt: TGTGCCAGCAGTTCCAGGAAAAACATTCAGTACTTC

j_call: TRBJ2-2
clone_size: -
v_call: TRBV6-4
d_call: TRBD1
cdr3_aa: CASRAFTGAGELFF
cdr3_nt: TGTGCCAGCAGAGCCTTTACAGGGGCCGGGGAGCTGTTTTTT

j_call: TRBJ1-1
clone_size: -
v_call: TRBV9
d_call: -
cdr3_aa: CASSNLQGNTEAFF
cdr3_nt: TGTGCCAGCAGTAACTTACAGGGGAACACTGAAGCTTTCTTT

j_call: TRBJ2-7
clone_size: -
v_call: TRBV5-1
d_call: TRBD2
cdr3_aa: CASSLGSGTSGYEQYF
cdr3_nt: TGCGCCAGCAGCTTAGGATCCGGGACTAGCGGATACGAGCAGTACTTC

j_call: TRBJ1-4
clone_size: few
v_call: TRBV11-2
d_call: -
cdr3_aa: CASSLGEKLFF
cdr3_nt: TGTGCCAGCAGCTTAGGTGAAAAACTGTTTTTT

j_call: TRBJ2-3
clone_size: -
v_call: TRBV7-2
d_call: -
cdr3_aa: CRGVTNTDTQYF
cdr3_nt: TGTCGCGGGGTGACGAACACAGATACGCAGTATTTT

j_call: TRBJ1-2
clone_size: -
v_call: TRBV30
d_call: -
cdr3_aa: CAWSTTPWGYTF
cdr3_nt: TGTGCCTGGAGTACGACCCCGTGGGGCTACACCTTC

j_call: TRBJ2-4
clone_size: -
v_call: TRBV15
d_call: -
cdr3_aa: CATRPSFKNIQYF
cdr3_nt: TGTGCCACCCGCCCGAGTTTCAAAAACATTCAGTACTTC

j_call: TRBJ1-6
clone_size: many
v_call: TRBV23-1
d_call: TRBD1
cdr3_aa: CASSQGTGGPYNSPLHF
cdr3_nt: TGCGCCAGCAGTCAGGGGACAGGGGGCCCCTATAATTCACCCCTCCACTTT

j_call: TRBJ2-3
clone_size: few
v_call: TRBV27
d_call: -
cdr3_aa: CASSYTSTDTQYF
cdr3_nt: TGTGCCAGCAGTTATACTAGCACAGATACGCAGTATTTT

j_call: TRBJ1-5
clone_size: -
v_call: TRBV5-5
d_call: TRBD1
cdr3_aa: CASSHGQGSNLGVGQPQHF
cdr3_nt: TGTGCCAGCAGTCATGGACAGGGGAGTAACTTGGGAGTCGGTCAGCCCCAGCATTTT

j_call: TRBJ2-1
clone_size: few
v_call: TRBV5-1
d_call: TRBD1
cdr3_aa: CASSSGQGRNEQFF
cdr3_nt: TGCGCCAGCAGCTCGGGACAGGGACGAAATGAGCAGTTCTTC

j_call: TRBJ1-4
clone_size: -
v_call: TRBV5-1
d_call: -
cdr3_aa: CASSLRPPATNEKLFF
cdr3_nt: TGCGCCAGCAGCTTGAGGCCCCCGGCGACTAATGAAAAACTGTTTTTT

j_call: TRBJ1-5
clone_size: -
v_call: TRBV6-1
d_call: TRBD1
cdr3_aa: CASSAGTGSGQPQHF
cdr3_nt: TGTGCCAGCAGTGCGGGGACAGGGAGCGGCCAGCCCCAGCATTTT

j_call: TRBJ1-2
clone_size: -
v_call: TRBV27
d_call: -
cdr3_aa: CASSFNGQAGYTF
cdr3_nt: TGTGCCAGCAGTTTTAACGGCCAGGCTGGCTACACCTTC

j_call: TRBJ1-5
clone_size: -
v_call: TRBV4-2
d_call: -
cdr3_aa: CASSPEGGGGPQHF
cdr3_nt: TGTGCCAGCAGCCCCGAGGGTGGAGGAGGGCCCCAGCATTTT

j_call: TRBJ1-2
clone_size: -
v_call: TRBV7-3
d_call: -
cdr3_aa: CASSLMGSGRSSGDGYTF
cdr3_nt: TGTGCCAGCAGCTTAATGGGGTCAGGGAGGTCCTCGGGTGATGGCTACACCTTC

j_call: TRBJ1-6
clone_size: -
v_call: TRBV7-8
d_call: -
cdr3_aa: CASSLDVRIDSPLHF
cdr3_nt: TGTGCCAGCAGCTTAGACGTCAGGATCGATTCACCCCTCCACTTT

j_call: TRBJ2-5
clone_size: -
v_call: TRBV9
d_call: -
cdr3_aa: CASSAKHGTQVTQYF
cdr3_nt: TGTGCCAGCAGCGCGAAGCATGGGACGCAGGTTACCCAGTACTTC

j_call: TRBJ2-7
clone_size: few
v_call: TRBV4-2
d_call: -
cdr3_aa: CASSQDRGREQYF
cdr3_nt: TGTGCCAGCAGCCAAGATCGGGGGCGCGAGCAGTACTTC

j_call: TRBJ1-5
clone_size: -
v_call: TRBV30
d_call: -
cdr3_aa: CAWSYSPRSNQPQHF
cdr3_nt: TGTGCCTGGAGTTACAGCCCCCGGAGCAATCAGCCCCAGCATTTT

j_call: TRBJ2-6
clone_size: once
v_call: TRBV5-1
d_call: -
cdr3_aa: CASSLMAVSGANVLTF
cdr3_nt: TGCGCCAGCAGCTTGATGGCGGTCTCTGGGGCCAACGTCCTGACTTTC

j_call: TRBJ2-5
clone_size: -
v_call: TRBV9
d_call: -
cdr3_aa: CASSVGSYQETQYF
cdr3_nt: TGTGCCAGCAGCGTAGGGAGTTACCAAGAGACCCAGTACTTC

j_call: TRBJ1-1
clone_size: few
v_call: TRBV6-6
d_call: TRBD1
cdr3_aa: CASSLNHRGNTEAFF
cdr3_nt: TGTGCCAGCAGCCTCAACCACAGGGGGAACACTGAAGCTTTCTTT

j_call: TRBJ1-1
clone_size: few
v_call: TRBV11-2
d_call: -
cdr3_aa: CASSFGVASGDTEAFF
cdr3_nt: TGTGCCAGCAGCTTTGGTGTGGCCTCGGGCGACACTGAAGCTTTCTTT